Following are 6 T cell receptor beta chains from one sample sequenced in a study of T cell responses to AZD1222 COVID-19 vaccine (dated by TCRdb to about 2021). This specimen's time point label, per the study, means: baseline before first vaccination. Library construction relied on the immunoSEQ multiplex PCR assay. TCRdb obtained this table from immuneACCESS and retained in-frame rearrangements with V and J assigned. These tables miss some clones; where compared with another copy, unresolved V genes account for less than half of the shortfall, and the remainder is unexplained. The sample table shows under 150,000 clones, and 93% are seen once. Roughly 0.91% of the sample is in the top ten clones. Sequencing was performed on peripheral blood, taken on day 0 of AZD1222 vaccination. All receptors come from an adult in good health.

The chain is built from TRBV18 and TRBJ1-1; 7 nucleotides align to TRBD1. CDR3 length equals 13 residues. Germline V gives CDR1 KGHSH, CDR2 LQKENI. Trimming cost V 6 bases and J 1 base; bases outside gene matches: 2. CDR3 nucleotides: TGTGCCAGCTCGGGACAGCAGAACACTGAAGCTTTCTTT. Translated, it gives CASSGQQNTEAFF.

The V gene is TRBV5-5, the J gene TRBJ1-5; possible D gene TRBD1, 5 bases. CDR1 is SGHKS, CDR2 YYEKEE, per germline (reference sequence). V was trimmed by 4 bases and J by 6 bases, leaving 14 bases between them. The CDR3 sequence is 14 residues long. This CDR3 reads CASSTSGIVQPQHF. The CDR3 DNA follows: TGTGCCAGCAGCACCTCAGGGATCGTTCAGCCCCAGCATTTT.

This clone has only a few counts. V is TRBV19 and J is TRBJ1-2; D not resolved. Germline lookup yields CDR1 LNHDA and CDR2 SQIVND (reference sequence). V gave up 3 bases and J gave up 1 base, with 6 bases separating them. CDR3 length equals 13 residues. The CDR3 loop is CASSIDGNYGYTF. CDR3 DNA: TGTGCCAGTAGTATCGATGGTAACTATGGCTACACCTTC.

CDR3 amino acids: CASSQDLTVRGTQYF. For the CDR3, the DNA is TGTGCCAGCAGCCAAGATCTCACCGTCCGGGGTACGCAGTATTTT. The rearrangement links TRBV3-1 (or the pseudogene TRBV3-2) to TRBJ2-3; the D gene is possibly TRBD2 (5 bases). Germline CDR1 and CDR2: LGHDT and YNNKEL (reference sequence). CDR3 size: 15 residues. The V end lost 0 bases, the J end lost 8 bases, and 15 bases lay between the germline ends.

CDR3: CASSLAGGGTDTQYF. The CDR3 region has the DNA TGTGCCAGCAGCCTAGCGGGGGGGGGCACAGATACGCAGTATTTT. The chain employs TRBV3-1 (or the pseudogene TRBV3-2) and TRBJ2-3; 11 nucleotides match TRBD2. Losses at the gene ends were 4 bases for V and 1 base for J; bases not matched to a gene: 1. From germline, CDR1 is LGHDT and CDR2 YNNKEL (reference sequence). The length of the CDR3 is 15 residues.

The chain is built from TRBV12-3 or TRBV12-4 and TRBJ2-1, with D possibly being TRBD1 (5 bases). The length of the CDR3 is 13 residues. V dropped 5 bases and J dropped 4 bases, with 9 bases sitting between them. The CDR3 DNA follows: TGTGCCAGCAGTCAGACAGAGTACAATGAGCAGTTCTTC. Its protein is CASSQTEYNEQFF.